Below, 21 T cell receptor beta chains from the same sample are listed, as sequenced in a study of cytomegalovirus exposure and HLA in healthy donors. 60 Vbeta and 13 Jbeta primers were used in PCR. TCRdb keeps only in-frame clones here, not all; method: immunoSEQ multiplex PCR. The sample table sets out about 120,000 clones. The sequenced material came from PBMCs. The receptors were gathered from a man aged 18 to 30 in good health and CMV-seronegative.

J is TRBJ2-3 and V is TRBV27, with TRBD2 matching 9 bases. CDR1 is MNHEY and CDR2 is SMNVEV in the germline V gene (reference sequence). The CDR3 extends over 16 amino acids. With V trimmed by 6 bases and J by 4 bases, 11 bases remained unmatched. The DNA of the CDR3 is TGTGCCAGCAGCCCCGGACTAGCGCGAGAAGCAGATACGCAGTATTTT. Residues: CASSPGLAREADTQYF.

The chain is built from TRBV7-2 and TRBJ2-3; 7 bases align to TRBD1. Looked up from germline, CDR1 is SGHTA and CDR2 is FQGNSA. V lost 3 bases to trimming and J lost 4 bases; unmatched junction nucleotides: 1. This CDR3 spans 13 amino acids. The CDR3: CASSFQGADTQYF. CDR3 nucleotide sequence: TGTGCCAGCAGCTTCCAGGGGGCAGATACGCAGTATTTT.

The chain has TRBV18 and TRBJ1-2; D is unresolved. CDR3 length equals 16 residues. V lost 3 bases and J 2 bases, leaving 16 bases between the germline ends. Germline-derived CDR1 and CDR2 are KGHSH and LQKENI. In nucleotides, the CDR3 is TGTGCCAGCTCACCGCTGGGTTCGGGAGAAAACTATGGCTACACCTTC. Its protein product is CASSPLGSGENYGYTF.

This chain links TRBV30 with TRBJ1-2; 8 bases map to TRBD1. The CDR3 extends over 15 amino acids. The germline V gene encodes CDR1 GTSNPN and CDR2 SVGIG (reference sequence). Losses at the gene ends were 1 base for V and 5 bases for J; bases not matched to a gene: 9. The CDR3: CAWSDGTGVIYGYTF. Here the CDR3 DNA reads TGTGCCTGGAGTGATGGGACAGGAGTGATTTATGGCTACACCTTC. The full variable domain, with the rest looked up from reference TRBV30 and TRBJ1-2, is SQTIHQWPATLVQPVGSPLSLECTVEGTSNPNLYWYRQAAGRGLQLLFYSVGIGQISSEVPQNLSASRPQDRQFILSSKKLLLSDSGFYLCAWSDGTGVIYGYTFGSGTRLTVV.

The chain is built from TRBV2 and TRBJ1-5; the D is unclear. V lost 8 bases to trimming and J lost 4 bases, with 6 bases between them. The CDR3 covers 11 residues. Germline V lookup: CDR1 SNHLY, CDR2 FYNNEI. CDR3 in amino acids: CASGGNQPQHF. In DNA, the CDR3 is TGTGCCAGCGGCGGAAATCAGCCCCAGCATTTT. Full variable domain (rest looked up from reference TRBV2 and TRBJ1-5): EPEVTQTPSHQVTQMGQEVILRCVPISNHLYFYWYRQILGQKVEFLVSFYNNEISEKSEIFDDQFSVERPDGSNFTLKIRSTKLEDSAMYFCASGGNQPQHFGDGTRLSIL.

The CDR3 protein is CATSSKKNSYNEQFF. The CDR3 DNA sequence: TGTGCCACCAGCAGCAAAAAAAACTCCTACAATGAGCAGTTCTTC. This chain links TRBV15 with TRBJ2-1; D unclear. Germline CDR1 is LNHNV and CDR2 is YYDKDF (reference sequence). V was trimmed by 3 bases and J by 0 bases, leaving 9 bases between them. CDR3 length equals 15 residues.

V gene TRBV30 combines with J gene TRBJ2-5, with D possibly being TRBD1 (5 bases). Germline V lookup: CDR1 GTSNPN, CDR2 SVGIG (reference sequence). The CDR3 covers 11 residues. Trimming removed 3 bases from V and 5 bases from J, with 7 bases in between. The CDR3 spells CAWRGRETQYF. In DNA, the CDR3 is TGTGCCTGGAGGGGGCGTGAGACCCAGTACTTC.

The chain links TRBV27 to TRBJ1-1; 8 bases line up with TRBD1. The CDR3 sequence is 14 residues long. Germline V CDR1 and CDR2: MNHEY, SMNVEV (reference sequence). Unmatched junction bases numbered 5, after V lost 4 bases and J lost 4 bases. In nucleotides, the CDR3 is TGTGCCAGCAGTTACCGGGACAGGAGCACTGAAGCTTTCTTT. This translates into CASSYRDRSTEAFF.

The genes are TRBV4-1 and TRBJ1-2; no definite D call. This CDR3 spans 16 amino acids. V was shortened by 4 bases and J by 7 bases, with 22 bases between the two germline ends. Germline assignment: CDR1 MGHRA and CDR2 YSYEKL. In DNA, the CDR3 is TGCGCCAGCAGCCTCCCTGTTCGGGAAGGATTATCTGGCTACACCTTC. Encoded protein: CASSLPVREGLSGYTF.

Points on this clone: A read error is likely, as this CDR3 ends without the conserved phenylalanine or tryptophan. It is unclear where the CDR3 begins or ends on the DNA, so no DNA is shown, and the CDR3 is as TCRdb lists it. The chain combines TRBV28 with TRBJ2-7; the table's D call TRBD1 went unverified against the DNA. CDR1 MDHEN and CDR2 SYDVKM come from the germline V gene. The CDR3 numbers 15 amino acids, ends counted. This CDR3 is CASSSNRWKGALGPL.

The V and J genes are TRBV9 and TRBJ2-2; 10 nucleotides agree with TRBD1. V lost 3 bases to trimming and J lost 6 bases; unmatched junction nucleotides: 5. Germline values: CDR1 SGDLS, CDR2 YYNGEE. The CDR3 extends over 15 amino acids. Written as DNA, the CDR3 is TGTGCCAGCAGCGCACGACAGGGGGCCTCCGGGGAGCTGTTTTTT. Translating it yields CASSARQGASGELFF.

The V gene is TRBV2, the J gene TRBJ2-2; TRBD1 agrees at 10 bases. The CDR3 spans 14 residues. CDR1 is SNHLY, CDR2 FYNNEI, per germline. Trimming took 6 bases from V and 6 from J; bases not matched to a gene: 4. Here the CDR3 DNA reads TGTGCCAGCAGGGATGGGACAGGGGCCGGGGAGCTGTTTTTT. Its translation: CASRDGTGAGELFF.

The rearrangement joins TRBV7-3 to TRBJ2-2; D is perhaps TRBD1 (6 bases). Germline-derived CDR1 and CDR2 are SGHTA and FQGTGA. This CDR3 spans 14 amino acids. The V end was cut by 8 bases, the J end by 1 base, with 11 bases between. The CDR3 DNA reads TGTGCCAGCGGCCCGACAGGGAACACCGGGGAGCTGTTTTTT. Amino acids: CASGPTGNTGELFF.

This sequence joins TRBV6-5 and TRBJ1-1; D call uncertain. CDR1 and CDR2 (germline): MNHEY, SVGAGI. V lost 6 bases and J 0 bases, leaving 8 bases between the germline ends. CDR3 length equals 13 residues. The CDR3 loop is CASRENMNTEAFF. The DNA for the CDR3 is TGTGCCAGCAGGGAGAACATGAACACTGAAGCTTTCTTT.

This rearrangement joins TRBV4-2 to TRBJ2-1, with TRBD2 matching 11 bases. The CDR3 is 15 amino acids. V shed 3 bases and J 7 bases; nucleotides not matched to a gene: 5. The germline V gene has CDR1 LGHNA and CDR2 YNFKEQ. CDR3 residues: CASSQTSGIRNEQFF. In DNA, the CDR3 is TGTGCCAGCAGCCAGACTAGCGGGATTCGAAATGAGCAGTTCTTC.

V and J are TRBV29-1 and TRBJ2-1; D is possibly TRBD1 (6 bases). Between the trimmed V and J ends, which lost 3 bases and 3 bases, there was a span of 15 bases. The CDR3 length is 15 residues. Germline V gene lookup returns CDR1 SQVTM and CDR2 ANQGSEA. The CDR3 region is CSVDDRKTLYNEQFF. CDR3 nucleotide sequence: TGCAGCGTTGACGACAGGAAAACTCTCTACAATGAGCAGTTCTTC.

The rearrangement links TRBV7-2 to TRBJ1-5, with D tentatively TRBD1 (6 bases). Per germline, CDR1 SGHTA and CDR2 FQGNSA. Trimming removed 2 bases at V and 3 bases at J, with 11 bases between. There are 15 residues in the CDR3. DNA for the CDR3: TGTGCCAGCAGCTTACCAGGGGTCCCCAATCAGCCCCAGCATTTT. Its translation: CASSLPGVPNQPQHF.

The J gene is TRBJ2-3, the V gene TRBV6-6; possibly TRBD2 for D (5 bases). The germline V gene has CDR1 MNHNY and CDR2 SVGAGI (reference sequence). V lost 7 bases to trimming and J lost 0 bases, with 11 bases between them. CDR3 size: 14 residues. The CDR3 DNA sequence: TGTGCCAGCATCGGGGTGGGGAGCACAGATACGCAGTATTTT. Amino acid sequence: CASIGVGSTDTQYF.

The CDR3 bases are TGTGCCAGCAGTTATCGAGGGGGCTACGAGCAGTACTTC. Its translation: CASSYRGGYEQYF. V is TRBV6-6 and J is TRBJ2-7; D might be TRBD1 (6 bases). From germline, CDR1 is MNHNY and CDR2 SVGAGI (reference sequence). V was shortened by 3 bases and J by 3 bases, with 9 bases between the two germline ends. The CDR3 runs to 13 residues.

The chain recombines TRBV9 with TRBJ2-7, with 7 bases matching TRBD1. Losses at the gene ends were 5 bases for V and 0 bases for J; bases not matched to a gene: 2. This CDR3 has 13 amino acids. Germline CDR1 SGDLS, CDR2 YYNGEE. DNA of the CDR3: TGTGCCAGCAGTCGGGACAGCTCCTACGAGCAGTACTTC. As protein: CASSRDSSYEQYF. Together with reference TRBV9 and TRBJ2-7, the CDR3 gives the full variable domain: DSGVTQTPKHLITATGQRVTLRCSPRSGDLSVYWYQQSLDQGLQFLIQYYNGEERAKGNILERFSAQQFPDLHSELNLSSLELGDSALYFCASSRDSSYEQYFGPGTRLTVT.

The rearrangement links TRBV28 to TRBJ1-5, with D possibly being TRBD1 (6 bases). Germline loops: CDR1 MDHEN, CDR2 SYDVKM. The CDR3 runs 16 residues. The ends were cut back, 4 bases at V and 0 bases at J, with 13 bases in the middle. The CDR3: CASSSGTSPSNQPQHF. CDR3 DNA sequence: TGTGCCAGCAGTTCCGGGACATCCCCTAGCAATCAGCCCCAGCATTTT.